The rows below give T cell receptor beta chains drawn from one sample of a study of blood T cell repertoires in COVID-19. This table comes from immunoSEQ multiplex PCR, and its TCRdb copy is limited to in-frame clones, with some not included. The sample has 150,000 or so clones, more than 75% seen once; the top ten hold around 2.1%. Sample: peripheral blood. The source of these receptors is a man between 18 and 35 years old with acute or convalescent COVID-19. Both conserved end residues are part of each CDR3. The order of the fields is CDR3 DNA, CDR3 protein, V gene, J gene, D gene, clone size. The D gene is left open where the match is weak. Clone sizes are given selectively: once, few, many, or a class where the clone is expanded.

TGTGCCAGCAGCTTAGGGCTAGCGGGATATGAGGAGCAGTACTTC	CASSLGLAGYEEQYF	TRBV7-2	TRBJ2-7	TRBD2	-
TGTGCCAGCTCACCCGATTTAGGGGGTTATGAAGCTTTCTTT	CASSPDLGGYEAFF	TRBV18	TRBJ1-1	-	-
TGTGCCAGTTCTCAGGGTGGGTCGAACACTGAAGCTTTCTTT	CASSQGGSNTEAFF	TRBV19	TRBJ1-1	-	-
TGTGCCACCAGCGGGACAGGTGGACCCTACGAGCAGTACTTC	CATSGTGGPYEQYF	TRBV15	TRBJ2-7	TRBD1	few
TGTGCCAGCAGCCAAGATCGCGTACAAGAGACCCAGTACTTC	CASSQDRVQETQYF	TRBV3-1/TRBV3-2	TRBJ2-5	-	-
TGTGCCAGCAGTTTTACAGGGAACCAGCCCCAGCATTTT	CASSFTGNQPQHF	TRBV12-3/TRBV12-4	TRBJ1-5	-	-
TGTGCCAGCGGGGGACAGTCCCGTGATGCTGAAGCTTTCTTT	CASGGQSRDAEAFF	TRBV6-5	TRBJ1-1	TRBD1	-
TGCGCCAGCAGCTCGGTTAGAAGCTCCTACAATGAGCAGTTCTTC	CASSSVRSSYNEQFF	TRBV5-1	TRBJ2-1	-	once
TGTGCCAGCAGACCGGGACAGGGACCGTACACTGAAGCTTTCTTT	CASRPGQGPYTEAFF	TRBV6-5	TRBJ1-1	TRBD1	-
TGTGCCAGCAGCGTAGGTTGGGGGGATAATTCACCCCTCCACTTT	CASSVGWGDNSPLHF	TRBV9	TRBJ1-6	-	-
TGCGCCAGCAGTGAGGGTTCCCAAACTTGGAACACTGAAGCTTTCTTT	CASSEGSQTWNTEAFF	TRBV10-1	TRBJ1-1	-	-
TGTGCCAGCAGTTTCTCCGGTTACAATCAGCCCCAGCATTTT	CASSFSGYNQPQHF	TRBV27	TRBJ1-5	-	-
TGTGCCACCAGTGATTTGCGGGGATACACAGATACGCAGTATTTT	CATSDLRGYTDTQYF	TRBV24-1	TRBJ2-3	-	-
TGTGCCAGCAGCCAAGAGGCGGGAACCTACGAGCAGTACTTC	CASSQEAGTYEQYF	TRBV3-1/TRBV3-2	TRBJ2-7	-	few
TGTGCCAGCAGCTTAGCGGGACAGGGCGGTTCACCCCTCCACTTT	CASSLAGQGGSPLHF	TRBV7-6	TRBJ1-6	TRBD1	-
TGTGCCAGCAATGACGGAGTGAACACTGAAGCTTTCTTT	CASNDGVNTEAFF	TRBV27	TRBJ1-1	-	once
TGTGCCAGCAGCGTACAGGGTCAGGCCCTCCACTTT	CASSVQGQALHF	TRBV5-4	TRBJ1-6	-	-
TGTGCCAGTGGCAGGGGGCTGAATTCACCCCTCCACTTT	CASGRGLNSPLHF	TRBV2	TRBJ1-6	TRBD1	-
TGTGCCAGCAGCCCCGACAGGGCTGGATATGGCTACACCTTC	CASSPDRAGYGYTF	TRBV7-2	TRBJ1-2	TRBD1	-
TGTGCCAGCAGTTTATCCAAACAGACAGTCCAGGGCTACACCTTC	CASSLSKQTVQGYTF	TRBV27	TRBJ1-2	-	once
TGTGCCAGCAGCCAACCTTTGGGGAGGGAACAAGAGACCCAGTACTTC	CASSQPLGREQETQYF	TRBV14	TRBJ2-5	TRBD2	-
TGTGCCAGTAGTATACAAGGGGGGACAGGGGGCGATCAGCCCCAGCATTTT	CASSIQGGTGGDQPQHF	TRBV19	TRBJ1-5	TRBD1	-
TGCAGTGCTAGTGGGTGGGGACAGGTGACCAATGAGCAGTTCTTC	CSASGWGQVTNEQFF	TRBV20-1	TRBJ2-1	TRBD1	-
TGTGCCAGCAGCCAAGATTTAAACACCGGGGAGCTGTTTTTT	CASSQDLNTGELFF	TRBV3-1/TRBV3-2	TRBJ2-2	-	-
TGTGCCAGCAGACAGGACAGGGGAAGTGGCTACACCTTC	CASRQDRGSGYTF	TRBV6-5	TRBJ1-2	TRBD1	-
TGTGCCAGCAGTGAATTTAGACAGGGTAGCAATCAGCCCCAGCATTTT	CASSEFRQGSNQPQHF	TRBV6-1	TRBJ1-5	TRBD1	-
TGCGCCAGCAGCCGCTTCGCGACAGACGATATGCGGACTGAAGCTTTCTTT	CASSRFATDDMRTEAFF	TRBV5-1	TRBJ1-1	-	-
TGTGCCACCAGCAGAGGGAAGGGGGACAAAAATTCACCCCTCCACTTT	CATSRGKGDKNSPLHF	TRBV15	TRBJ1-6	-	-
TGTGCCAGCAGTTTCCCTAGCTCCTACGAGCAGTACTTC	CASSFPSSYEQYF	TRBV12-3/TRBV12-4	TRBJ2-7	-	once
TGCGCCAGCAGCTTGGGACAGCCTTCGAACATTCAGTACTTC	CASSLGQPSNIQYF	TRBV5-1	TRBJ2-4	-	-
TGTGCCAGCAGCCCCTGGACTAGCGCTAAGACCCAGTACTTC	CASSPWTSAKTQYF	TRBV9	TRBJ2-5	TRBD2	-
TGTGCCACCAGCACATTAAAAGGAGGGGCCTCCAATCAGCCCCAGCATTTT	CATSTLKGGASNQPQHF	TRBV15	TRBJ1-5	-	-
TGTGCCAGCAGCGTAGTCACAGGGGGCAACGAAGCTTTCTTT	CASSVVTGGNEAFF	TRBV9	TRBJ1-1	TRBD1	-
TGTGCCACCAGCAGCACCGGTGGGGCCAACGTCCTGACTTTC	CATSSTGGANVLTF	TRBV15	TRBJ2-6	-	-
TGTGCCAGCAGTTTTCTACCTCAAAGTGAAGCTTTCTTT	CASSFLPQSEAFF	TRBV12-3/TRBV12-4	TRBJ1-1	-	-
TGCGCCAGCAGCCTGACAGTTATGAACACTGAAGCTTTCTTT	CASSLTVMNTEAFF	TRBV5-1	TRBJ1-1	-	-
TGCGCCAGCAGCCCTAAAGAACTAGCGGGACGTTACAATGAGCAGTTCTTC	CASSPKELAGRYNEQFF	TRBV5-1	TRBJ2-1	TRBD2	-
TGTGCCAGCAGCCGTTATACTAGCGGGAGGGACAATGAGCAGTTCTTC	CASSRYTSGRDNEQFF	TRBV5-6	TRBJ2-1	TRBD2	-
TGCAGCGTTGAAGAATGGGGGGGGGAATTTTTT	CSVEEWGGEFF	TRBV29-1	TRBJ1-1	-	-
TGTGCCAGCAGTTCCCCGCCGATGAAAAACAGTTCCTATGGCTACACCTTC	CASSSPPMKNSSYGYTF	TRBV6-2/TRBV6-3	TRBJ1-2	-	-
TGTGCCAGCAGCCTGAGGACAGGGCAAGAGACCCAGTACTTC	CASSLRTGQETQYF	TRBV7-2	TRBJ2-5	TRBD1	-
TGTGCCAGCAGTTCTGGCAGGCTCTACGAGCAGTACTTC	CASSSGRLYEQYF	TRBV6-6	TRBJ2-7	-	-
TGTGCCAGCAGCCTCGGAGGAAACAGTGAAGCTTTCTTT	CASSLGGNSEAFF	TRBV13	TRBJ1-1	-	-
TGTGCCAGTAGTATAGCACCCGGGACTAGCGCCGAGCAGTACTTC	CASSIAPGTSAEQYF	TRBV19	TRBJ2-7	TRBD2	once
TGTGCCAGCAGTTCGTCCGGGACAGGGGGCTCAGGAAACATTCAGTACTTC	CASSSSGTGGSGNIQYF	TRBV28	TRBJ2-4	TRBD1	-
TGCGCCAGCAGCTTGGAGCGACTTCGAAACACCGGGGAGCTGTTTTTT	CASSLERLRNTGELFF	TRBV5-1	TRBJ2-2	-	-
TGTGCCAGCAGCTTAACGGGCACAGATACGCAGTATTTT	CASSLTGTDTQYF	TRBV7-9	TRBJ2-3	-	-
TGTGCCACTCGGGACAGGGGTTACGAGCAGTACTTC	CATRDRGYEQYF	TRBV6-5	TRBJ2-7	TRBD1	-
TGTGCCAGCAGCTTAGAGGGGTCTAACTATGGCTACACCTTC	CASSLEGSNYGYTF	TRBV7-9	TRBJ1-2	-	once
TGTGCCAGTAGTATAGTCACAGGGTGGACTGAAGCTTTCTTT	CASSIVTGWTEAFF	TRBV19	TRBJ1-1	-	-
TGTGCCAGCCTGACAGGGGCTAGCACAGATACGCAGTATTTT	CASLTGASTDTQYF	TRBV2	TRBJ2-3	TRBD1	-
TGTGCCAGCAGTCTGGGACTAGCGGGGTTCACAGATACGCAGTATTTT	CASSLGLAGFTDTQYF	TRBV2	TRBJ2-3	TRBD2	-
TGTGCCAGCAAGGGGACAGGGAACACCGGGGAGCTGTTTTTT	CASKGTGNTGELFF	TRBV2	TRBJ2-2	TRBD1	-
TGTGCCAGCAGTCGTTTGGTTACTAGCGGGGGGAATACGCAGTATTTT	CASSRLVTSGGNTQYF	TRBV6-6	TRBJ2-3	TRBD2	-
TGTGCCAGCAGCCGGGGACTAGCGTACACAGATACGCAGTATTTT	CASSRGLAYTDTQYF	TRBV7-2	TRBJ2-3	TRBD2	once
TGTGCCAGCTCACCTCGGGGGACTAATGACGGAAAACTGTTTTTT	CASSPRGTNDGKLFF	TRBV18	TRBJ1-4	-	-
TGTGCCAGCAGCCTAGGGACAGGGTACAATGAGCAGTTCTTC	CASSLGTGYNEQFF	TRBV14	TRBJ2-1	TRBD1	-
TGTGCCAGCAGCTTAGACCGGACAGGGAAAGAGACCCAGTACTTC	CASSLDRTGKETQYF	TRBV7-8	TRBJ2-5	TRBD1	-
TGTGCCAGCAGCCTCGCGGGGGCCGGGGAGACCCAGTACTTC	CASSLAGAGETQYF	TRBV7-9	TRBJ2-5	-	-
TGCGCCAGCAGCCAAGCTTTTCCGGACAGGTCCTACGAGCAGTACTTC	CASSQAFPDRSYEQYF	TRBV4-1	TRBJ2-7	TRBD1	-